Shown below are 29 T cell receptor beta chains from a single sample sequenced in a study of blood T cell repertoires in COVID-19. Here immunoSEQ multiplex PCR was the method, and the copy in TCRdb shows in-frame clones only, minus some. Of some 350,000 clones listed, around 87% were seen once; the top ten hold approximately 6.2%. The sequenced sample consisted of peripheral blood. All receptors come from a young man with active or convalescent COVID-19.

The chain is built from TRBV4-3 and TRBJ2-7; TRBD2 aligns across 7 bases. J was trimmed by 3 bases and V by 0 bases; bases with no gene match: 5. The CDR3 length is 15 residues. Germline V CDR1 and CDR2: LGHNA, YSLEER. The CDR3 region has the DNA TGCGCCAGCAGCCAAGATAGGGAGGGGAACTACGAGCAGTACTTC. Translation: CASSQDREGNYEQYF.

This clone was recorded once. The chain uses TRBV19 and TRBJ2-2; D gene ambiguous. This CDR3 is built from 16 residues. Trimming shortened V by 7 bases and J by 4 bases, and 19 bases separated the two germline ends. The V gene's germline CDR1 is LNHDA and CDR2 SQIVND (reference sequence). CDR3 protein: CASTLGQTTLTGELFF. The CDR3 nucleotides are TGTGCCAGTACCTTGGGCCAAACCACCCTCACCGGGGAGCTGTTTTTT.

The chain couples TRBV28 to TRBJ2-7; 7 positions agree with TRBD2. CDR3 length equals 15 residues. The trim removed 5 bases at V and 0 bases at J, leaving 7 bases unmatched. The germline V gene encodes CDR1 MDHEN and CDR2 SYDVKM. CDR3 DNA sequence: TGTGCCAGCAGTGAGAGCGGGGCCCGCTCCTACGAGCAGTACTTC. Translating it yields CASSESGARSYEQYF.

The V gene is TRBV28, the J gene TRBJ2-3; 12 bases align to TRBD2. Trimming cost V 3 bases and J 6 bases; bases outside gene matches: 10. The germline gives CDR1 MDHEN, CDR2 SYDVKM. This CDR3 spans 17 amino acids. The CDR3 loop reads CASSFPLAGGAADTQYF. As DNA, the CDR3 is TGTGCCAGCAGTTTTCCTCTAGCGGGAGGGGCCGCTGATACGCAGTATTTT.

This sequence joins TRBV9 and TRBJ2-5; 9 nucleotides align to TRBD2. The CDR3 is 15 amino acids. Germline CDR1 reads SGDLS; CDR2 reads YYNGEE. After removal of 6 bases from V and 5 bases from J, the junction contained 11 bases not matched to a gene. The chain's CDR3 is CASTFSGSLGETQYF. In DNA, the CDR3 is TGTGCCAGCACCTTTAGCGGGAGCTTGGGGGAGACCCAGTACTTC.

The chain couples TRBV28 to TRBJ1-5; no firm D call. The germline gives CDR1 MDHEN, CDR2 SYDVKM. The V end lost 7 bases, the J end lost 5 bases, and 9 bases lay between the germline ends. The length of the CDR3 is 12 residues. The CDR3 loop is CASKAGYQPQHF. The CDR3, as DNA: TGTGCCAGCAAGGCAGGCTATCAGCCCCAGCATTTT.

The chain links TRBV11-3 to TRBJ2-1, with 10 nucleotides matching TRBD2. The CDR3 length is 16 residues. The trim removed 1 base at V and 3 bases at J, leaving 3 bases unmatched. Germline V gene data show CDR1 as SGHNT and CDR2 as YENEEA. CDR3 sequence (DNA): TGTGCCAGCAGCTTAGGTACTAGCGGGGACTACAATGAGCAGTTCTTC. Translation gives CASSLGTSGDYNEQFF.

The table lists this clone with a count of one. The J gene is TRBJ1-5, the V gene TRBV30; a weak D match, TRBD1 (6 bases). CDR1 is GTSNPN, CDR2 SVGIG, per germline (reference sequence). V lost 3 bases and J 7 bases, leaving 13 bases between the germline ends. This CDR3 is built from 13 residues. The DNA of the CDR3 is TGTGCCTGGAGCAGGGGTGAAATCCAGCCCCAGCATTTT. It yields the protein CAWSRGEIQPQHF. The complete variable domain, with remaining parts taken from reference TRBV30 and TRBJ1-5, reads SQTIHQWPATLVQPVGSPLSLECTVEGTSNPNLYWYRQAAGRGLQLLFYSVGIGQISSEVPQNLSASRPQDRQFILSSKKLLLSDSGFYLCAWSRGEIQPQHFGDGTRLSIL.

J is TRBJ1-2 and V is TRBV2; TRBD1 agrees at 8 bases. J gave up 5 bases and V 4 bases, and 3 bases lay outside the gene matches. This CDR3 contains 13 residues. Per the germline V gene, CDR1 is SNHLY and CDR2 is FYNNEI. The CDR3 protein is CASSVGTGYGYTF. The CDR3 nucleotides are TGTGCCAGCAGTGTTGGGACAGGTTATGGCTACACCTTC. The full variable domain, rest sourced from reference TRBV2 and TRBJ1-2, is EPEVTQTPSHQVTQMGQEVILRCVPISNHLYFYWYRQILGQKVEFLVSFYNNEISEKSEIFDDQFSVERPDGSNFTLKIRSTKLEDSAMYFCASSVGTGYGYTFGSGTRLTVV.

The CDR3 sequence: CASSEVASAYNEQFF. Written as DNA, the CDR3 is TGTGCCAGCAGCGAAGTGGCTAGCGCTTACAATGAGCAGTTCTTC. The V call is TRBV11-3, the J call TRBJ2-1; D is possibly TRBD2 (6 bases). CDR1 is SGHNT, CDR2 YENEEA, per germline. This CDR3 has 15 amino acids. Trimming took off 5 bases at V and 4 bases at J, with 15 bases between the two ends.

The gene calls are TRBV7-3 and TRBJ1-1; D is perhaps TRBD1 (5 bases). Germline V gene sequence: CDR1 SGHTA, CDR2 FQGTGA. The V end was cut by 5 bases, the J end by 2 bases, with 12 bases between. The CDR3 is 14 amino acids. CDR3 bases: TGTGCCAGCAGCCTTGGGGGGGTCAACACTGAAGCTTTCTTT. This codes for CASSLGGVNTEAFF.

The rearrangement joins TRBV28 to TRBJ1-3; 8 nucleotides match TRBD1. The length of the CDR3 is 15 residues. The V gene's germline CDR1 is MDHEN and CDR2 SYDVKM. The V and J ends lost 3 bases and 4 bases, in that order; junction bases with no gene match: 5. The DNA for the CDR3 is TGTGCCAGCAGTTTTCAGGGGGCTATGGGAAACACCATATATTTT. Translation: CASSFQGAMGNTIYF.

The chain has TRBV28 and TRBJ2-5; 11 positions match TRBD2. V was clipped by 5 bases and J by 5 bases; unmatched bases: 7. The germline gives CDR1 MDHEN, CDR2 SYDVKM. The CDR3 extends over 15 amino acids. The CDR3 DNA reads TGTGCCAGCAGTAGACCGACTAGCGGGAAGGAGACCCAGTACTTC. This gives the protein CASSRPTSGKETQYF. The full variable domain, rest sourced from reference TRBV28 and TRBJ2-5, is DVKVTQSSRYLVKRTGEKVFLECVQDMDHENMFWYRQDPGLGLRLIYFSYDVKMKEKGDIPEGYSVSREKKERFSLILESASTNQTSMYLCASSRPTSGKETQYFGPGTRLLVL.

The rearrangement uses TRBV9 and TRBJ2-1, with a tentative D call TRBD1 (5 bases). V lost 0 bases and J lost 8, with 12 bases in between. The length of the CDR3 is 14 residues. CDR1 SGDLS and CDR2 YYNGEE come from the germline V gene. The DNA of the CDR3 is TGTGCCAGCAGCGTAGTAAGTTTAGGGGATGAGCAGTTCTTC. It translates to CASSVVSLGDEQFF.

The gene calls are TRBV2 and TRBJ2-5; maybe TRBD2 (5 bases). The CDR3 is 13 residues long. Germline V lookup: CDR1 SNHLY, CDR2 FYNNEI. Trimming cost V 7 bases and J 3 bases, with 12 bases left between them. The CDR3 loop reads CASNPAREETQYF. CDR3 nucleotides: TGTGCCAGCAACCCTGCGAGGGAAGAGACCCAGTACTTC.

The chain couples TRBV7-2 to TRBJ2-3; 10 bases are a match to TRBD2. The length of the CDR3 is 17 residues. Trimming at V came to 1 base and at J to 2 bases, leaving 6 bases not matched to a gene. CDR1 is SGHTA and CDR2 is FQGNSA in the germline V gene. CDR3 loop: CASSLVLGTSVTDTQYF. The CDR3 nucleotides read TGTGCCAGCAGCTTAGTGTTGGGGACTAGCGTCACAGATACGCAGTATTTT.

This chain links TRBV25-1 with TRBJ1-4; the D is unclear. CDR1 is MGHDK and CDR2 is SYGVNS in the germline V gene. V shed 4 bases and J shed 8 bases, with 17 bases lying between them. The CDR3 loop spans 15 amino acids. CDR3 in DNA: TGTGCCAGCAGTGGTCGGGTATCCGGGAGGGAAAAACTGTTTTTT. Translation: CASSGRVSGREKLFF.

The rearrangement joins TRBV5-1 to TRBJ1-3, with D possibly matching TRBD1 (6 bases). Germline-derived CDR1 and CDR2 are SGHRS and YFSETQ. The CDR3 contains 16 residues. Trimming took off 4 bases at V and 4 bases at J, with 18 bases between the two ends. As DNA, the CDR3 is TGCGCCAGCAGCGTGACAGGATCGGTGGGAGGAAACACCATATATTTT. It yields the protein CASSVTGSVGGNTIYF.

The rearrangement uses TRBV7-9 and TRBJ2-4; 14 bases match TRBD2. The V gene end was trimmed by 1 base and the J gene end by 9 bases; junction bases not matched to a gene: 8. Germline values: CDR1 SEHNR, CDR2 FQNEAQ (reference sequence). CDR3 length: 17 amino acids. The CDR3 sequence: CASSLGGTSGSIGIQYF. CDR3 sequence (DNA): TGTGCCAGCAGCTTAGGAGGGACTAGCGGGAGTATAGGCATTCAGTACTTC.

The rearrangement uses TRBV27 and TRBJ2-1; 7 bases map to TRBD1. Germline CDR1 MNHEY, CDR2 SMNVEV (reference sequence). The V gene end was trimmed by 5 bases and the J gene end by 0 bases; junction bases not matched to a gene: 7. The CDR3 sequence is 16 residues long. The CDR3 loop reads CASSSQQGSSYNEQFF. CDR3 in DNA: TGTGCCAGCAGTAGTCAACAGGGGAGCTCCTACAATGAGCAGTTCTTC.

This chain connects TRBV18 to TRBJ1-1; 8 bases match TRBD1. The CDR3 runs 13 residues. After removal of 8 bases from V and 4 bases from J, the junction contained 6 bases not matched to a gene. The germline V gene encodes CDR1 KGHSH and CDR2 LQKENI. This chain's CDR3 is CASRQGLTTEAFF. The CDR3 nucleotides read TGTGCCAGCCGACAGGGGTTGACCACTGAAGCTTTCTTT.

The chain uses TRBV7-9 and TRBJ2-1; D unresolved. The CDR3 is made up of 12 amino acids. V was pared by 6 bases and J by 6 bases, with 9 bases between. Germline CDR1 is SEHNR and CDR2 is FQNEAQ (reference sequence). The CDR3 DNA reads TGTGCCAGCAGAGCCCCTAGCAATGAGCAGTTCTTC. The encoded protein is CASRAPSNEQFF.

The CDR3 nucleotides read TGCGCCAGCAGCCCGGGACAGAAGAATGAAAAACTGTTTTTT. Protein: CASSPGQKNEKLFF. The chain carries TRBV5-1 and TRBJ1-4, with TRBD1 identical over 7 bases. J gave up 5 bases and V 4 bases, and 5 bases lay outside the gene matches. The CDR3 length is 14 residues. Germline loops: CDR1 SGHRS, CDR2 YFSETQ.

This chain joins TRBV28 and TRBJ1-3; D is uncertain. The length of the CDR3 is 19 residues. Trimming removed 7 bases at V and 0 bases at J, with 25 bases between. Germline V gene data show CDR1 as MDHEN and CDR2 as SYDVKM. The CDR3 reads CASIESSTPGPLSGNTIYF. CDR3 nucleotides: TGTGCCAGCATCGAATCGAGCACCCCAGGCCCGCTCTCTGGAAACACCATATATTTT.

The rearrangement links TRBV19 to TRBJ1-1; a weak D match, TRBD1 (6 bases). Germline CDR1 is LNHDA and CDR2 is SQIVND (reference sequence). The CDR3 extends over 18 amino acids. Trimming cost V 6 bases and J 1 base, with 24 bases left between them. The CDR3 DNA sequence: TGTGCCAGTAGCCGTCGCCGGGCCCGGACAGAAACGAACACTGAAGCTTTCTTT. Residues: CASSRRRARTETNTEAFF. Complete variable domain (other parts from reference TRBV19 and TRBJ1-1): DGGITQSPKYLFRKEGQNVTLSCEQNLNHDAMYWYRQDPGQGLRLIYYSQIVNDFQKGDIAEGYSVSREKKESFPLTVTSAQKNPTAFYLCASSRRRARTETNTEAFFGQGTRLTVV.

The J gene is TRBJ2-7, the V gene TRBV6-4; tentative D call: TRBD1 (5 bases). CDR1 MRHNA and CDR2 SNTAGT come from the germline V gene. Trimming took off 7 bases at V and 3 bases at J, with 22 bases between the two ends. This CDR3 spans 16 amino acids. The CDR3 coding sequence is TGTGCCAGCAAGGACAAAAGGGTTGGGGCTATCTACGAGCAGTACTTC. This encodes CASKDKRVGAIYEQYF.

The chain carries TRBV5-1 and TRBJ2-5; the D gene is possibly TRBD2 (7 bases). Germline CDR1 and CDR2: SGHRS and YFSETQ. The CDR3 contains 15 residues. V lost 4 bases, J lost 5 bases, and 18 bases lay in between. The CDR3 reads CASSPEGGPGETQYF. In nucleotides, the CDR3 is TGCGCCAGCAGCCCCGAGGGGGGGCCAGGGGAGACCCAGTACTTC.

The rearrangement joins TRBV24-1 to TRBJ2-3; possible D gene TRBD2, 6 bases. V was trimmed by 4 bases and J by 3 bases, leaving 13 bases between them. Germline V gene lookup returns CDR1 KGHDR and CDR2 SFDVKD. The CDR3 is 15 amino acids. The DNA for the CDR3 is TGTGCCACCAGTGAGGAGGGTCGAGGGACAGATACGCAGTATTTT. Amino acids: CATSEEGRGTDTQYF.

As for this clone: This CDR3 is also generated by other DNA sequences in the sample. V gene TRBV18 combines with J gene TRBJ2-7; D perhaps matches TRBD1 (5 bases). V was trimmed by 3 bases and J by 2 bases, leaving 5 bases between them. Germline CDR1 KGHSH, CDR2 LQKENI. The length of the CDR3 is 12 residues. The CDR3 is CASSPTAYEQYF. CDR3 DNA sequence: TGTGCCAGCTCACCGACAGCCTACGAGCAGTACTTC.